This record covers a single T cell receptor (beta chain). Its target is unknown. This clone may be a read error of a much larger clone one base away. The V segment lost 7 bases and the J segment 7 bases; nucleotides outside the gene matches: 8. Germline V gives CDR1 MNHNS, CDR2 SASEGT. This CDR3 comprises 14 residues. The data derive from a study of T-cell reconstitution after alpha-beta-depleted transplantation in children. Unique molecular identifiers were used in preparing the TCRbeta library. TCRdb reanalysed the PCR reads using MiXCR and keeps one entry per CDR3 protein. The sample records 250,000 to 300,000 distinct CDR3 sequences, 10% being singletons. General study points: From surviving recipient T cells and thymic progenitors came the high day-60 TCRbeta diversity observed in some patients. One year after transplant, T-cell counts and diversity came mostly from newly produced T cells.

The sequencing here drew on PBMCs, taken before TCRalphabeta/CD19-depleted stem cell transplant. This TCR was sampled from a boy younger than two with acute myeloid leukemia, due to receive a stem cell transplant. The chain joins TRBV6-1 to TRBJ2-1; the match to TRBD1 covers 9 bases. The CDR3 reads CASTAGTGRNEQFF. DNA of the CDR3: TGTGCCAGCACTGCCGGGACAGGGCGAAATGAGCAGTTCTTC.